One sample yielded the 10 T cell receptor beta chains listed below, sequenced in a study of blood T cell repertoires in COVID-19. Assay used: immunoSEQ multiplex PCR; TCRdb lists only in-frame clones, some missing. This sample yields roughly 59,000 clones, of which over 60% are seen a single time; around 6% belongs to the top ten. The specimen sequenced was peripheral blood. The receptors here all came from a woman in her forties or fifties with active or convalescent COVID-19.

The gene calls are TRBV19 and TRBJ1-1; D unresolved. The CDR3 has 13 residues. CDR1 is LNHDA and CDR2 is SQIVND in the germline V gene (reference sequence). V was trimmed by 7 bases and J by 2 bases, leaving 11 bases between them. The CDR3 spells CASNAHPNTEAFF. The DNA of the CDR3 is TGTGCCAGTAACGCACACCCAAACACTGAAGCTTTCTTT.

The CDR3 sequence is CASSTGRNTEAFF. The DNA for the CDR3 is TGTGCCAGCAGTACAGGCCGGAACACTGAAGCTTTCTTT. The chain links TRBV12-3 or TRBV12-4 to TRBJ1-1; D is perhaps TRBD1 (5 bases). The CDR3 is made up of 13 amino acids. Trimming cost V 5 bases and J 1 base, with 8 bases left between them.

This clone was observed a handful of times. In DNA, the CDR3 is TGTGCCAGCAGTCCGAGGGACACGTACCAAGAGACCCAGTACTTC. Its protein product is CASSPRDTYQETQYF. V usage is TRBV27 and J usage is TRBJ2-5; the D gene is possibly TRBD1 (6 bases). V was clipped by 5 bases and J by 0 bases, with 13 bases between them. Germline V gene sequence: CDR1 MNHEY, CDR2 SMNVEV (reference sequence). This CDR3 has 15 amino acids.

This chain connects TRBV19 to TRBJ1-5; TRBD1 aligns across 9 bases. Per germline, CDR1 LNHDA and CDR2 SQIVND (reference sequence). The CDR3 covers 15 residues. J lost 3 bases, V lost 5 bases, and 5 bases had no gene match. The CDR3 protein is CASSGTGGYNQPQHF. The DNA for the CDR3 is TGTGCCAGTAGTGGAACAGGGGGCTACAATCAGCCCCAGCATTTT.

The chain combines TRBV11-2 with TRBJ2-7; D may be TRBD1 (6 bases). Germline loops: CDR1 SGHAT, CDR2 FQNNGV. The CDR3 consists of 15 residues. Between the trimmed V and J ends, which lost 6 bases and 0 bases, there was a span of 15 bases. For the CDR3, the DNA is TGTGCCAGCAGTATCGGACAGTCCTCCTCCTACGAGCAGTACTTC. It yields the protein CASSIGQSSSYEQYF. The whole variable domain, remainder taken from reference TRBV11-2 and TRBJ2-7, is EAGVAQSPRYKIIEKRQSVAFWCNPISGHATLYWYQQILGQGPKLLIQFQNNGVVDDSQLPKDRFSAERLKGVDSTLKIQPAKLEDSAVYLCASSIGQSSSYEQYFGPGTRLTVT.

This chain uses TRBV6-6 with TRBJ1-2; D gene unclear. V lost 10 bases, J lost 5 bases, and 23 bases lay in between. CDR1 MNHNY and CDR2 SVGAGI come from the germline V gene (reference sequence). The CDR3 covers 15 residues. CDR3 sequence: CATSREAGPLYGYTF. In DNA, the CDR3 is TGTGCCACTTCGAGGGAGGCCGGCCCCCTATATGGCTACACCTTC.

The CDR3 loop reads CASETGGGYGYTF. The CDR3 nucleotides read TGTGCCAGTGAGACAGGGGGCGGCTATGGCTACACCTTC. V gene TRBV19 combines with J gene TRBJ1-2; 10 bases map to TRBD1. Looked up from germline, CDR1 is LNHDA and CDR2 is SQIVND (reference sequence). With V trimmed by 8 bases and J by 4 bases, 4 bases remained unmatched. The CDR3 runs 13 residues.

In the case of this clone: The sample carries other DNA sequences with the same CDR3. This CDR3 reads CATSDPGQGTTGELFF. CDR3 sequence (DNA): TGTGCCACCAGTGACCCGGGACAGGGGACCACCGGGGAGCTGTTTTTT. The chain is built from TRBV24-1 and TRBJ2-2, with TRBD1 matching 10 bases. The CDR3 covers 16 residues. Germline CDR1 KGHDR, CDR2 SFDVKD. Trimming took 4 bases from V and 4 from J; bases not matched to a gene: 5.

This clone was picked up one time. The chain links TRBV6-6 to TRBJ1-1; possibly TRBD1 for D (5 bases). Trimming shortened V by 2 bases and J by 1 base, and 8 bases separated the two germline ends. This CDR3 is 14 amino acids long. Germline lookup yields CDR1 MNHNY and CDR2 SVGAGI (reference sequence). Here the CDR3 DNA reads TGTGCCAGCAGTTACCTTCAGGGGAACACTGAAGCTTTCTTT. It codes for CASSYLQGNTEAFF.

The rearrangement links TRBV19 to TRBJ2-1; 7 nucleotides line up with TRBD1. J was trimmed by 5 bases and V by 7 bases; bases with no gene match: 5. The CDR3 covers 13 residues. Per the germline V gene, CDR1 is LNHDA and CDR2 is SQIVND (reference sequence). CDR3 sequence reads: CASKQGTNNEQFF. CDR3 nucleotides: TGTGCCAGTAAACAGGGGACAAACAATGAGCAGTTCTTC.